The next 29 T cell receptor beta chains were all read from a single sample in a study of blood T cell repertoires in COVID-19. TCRdb's copy holds only in-frame clones and misses some; the assay was immunoSEQ multiplex PCR. The data show about 320,000 clones, 70% to 90% seen once. Sequencing was done on a sample of PBMCs or T cells enriched from blood (not recorded which). All receptors come from a woman aged 30 to 39 who had recovered from COVID-19.

The chain is built from TRBV7-2 and TRBJ2-7, with D tentatively TRBD2 (6 bases). The CDR3 runs 14 residues. Trimming cost V 5 bases and J 3 bases, with 14 bases left between them. Germline V gene lookup returns CDR1 SGHTA and CDR2 FQGNSA. CDR3 in amino acids: CASSLPGGRYEQYF. DNA for the CDR3: TGTGCCAGCAGCCTCCCCGGGGGACGCTACGAGCAGTACTTC. Drawing the rest from reference TRBV7-2 and TRBJ2-7, the complete variable domain is GAGVSQSPSNKVTEKGKDVELRCDPISGHTALYWYRQSLGQGLEFLIYFQGNSAPDKSGLPSDRFSAERTGGSVSTLTIQRTQQEDSAVYLCASSLPGGRYEQYFGPGTRLTVT.

The gene calls are TRBV19 and TRBJ1-5; D unresolved. V shed 5 bases and J shed 3 bases, with 8 bases lying between them. CDR3 length: 13 amino acids. CDR1 LNHDA and CDR2 SQIVND come from the germline V gene (reference sequence). CDR3 amino acids: CASSPLNNQPQHF. CDR3 DNA sequence: TGTGCCAGTAGTCCACTCAACAATCAGCCCCAGCATTTT.

The chain is built from TRBV30 and TRBJ1-6; tentatively, D is TRBD1 (5 bases). The V end was cut by 0 bases, the J end by 6 bases, with 12 bases between. Germline assignment: CDR1 GTSNPN and CDR2 SVGIG (reference sequence). CDR3 length: 15 residues. Here the CDR3 DNA reads TGTGCCTGGAGTGTACGTGCAGGGTCTAATTCACCCCTCCACTTT. Amino acids: CAWSVRAGSNSPLHF.

The rearrangement links TRBV6-1 to TRBJ2-4; D is uncertain. Germline V lookup: CDR1 MNHNS, CDR2 SASEGT. V dropped 2 bases and J dropped 11 bases, with 13 bases sitting between them. CDR3 length equals 13 residues. CDR3 protein: CASSENDSNLQYF. In DNA form, the CDR3 reads TGTGCCAGCAGTGAAAACGATAGCAATCTTCAGTACTTC.

The chain links TRBV30 to TRBJ1-1; D unresolved. The CDR3 runs to 14 residues. Trimming took 0 bases from V and 4 from J, leaving 12 bases between them. Germline V gives CDR1 GTSNPN, CDR2 SVGIG (reference sequence). The chain's CDR3 is CAWSVGNEGTEAFF. The CDR3 coding sequence is TGTGCCTGGAGTGTAGGGAATGAGGGCACTGAAGCTTTCTTT.

CDR3 residues: CATGPGPGDGYTF. DNA of the CDR3: TGTGCCACCGGCCCCGGCCCAGGGGATGGCTACACCTTC. The chain combines TRBV12-3 or TRBV12-4 with TRBJ1-2, with a possible D match to TRBD1 (6 bases). V was trimmed by 10 bases and J by 6 bases, leaving 18 bases between them. The CDR3 is made up of 13 amino acids.

J is TRBJ1-4 and V is TRBV4-1, with D perhaps TRBD1 (6 bases). V lost 7 bases and J lost 4, with 13 bases in between. CDR3 length: 14 residues. Germline V gene data show CDR1 as MGHRA and CDR2 as YSYEKL. The CDR3 sequence is CASTPTGYNEKLFF. In nucleotides, the CDR3 is TGCGCCAGCACTCCGACAGGATATAATGAAAAACTGTTTTTT.

The J gene is TRBJ2-5, the V gene TRBV5-1; D is unclear. CDR1 and CDR2 (germline): SGHRS, YFSETQ. This CDR3 has 14 residues. Trimming took off 5 bases at V and 2 bases at J, with 13 bases between the two ends. CDR3 sequence reads: CASSKTGGQETQYF. The CDR3 nucleotides read TGCGCCAGCAGTAAAACGGGTGGGCAAGAGACCCAGTACTTC.

The chain employs TRBV10-3 and TRBJ1-6; tentative D call: TRBD1 (6 bases). With 6 bases removed from V and 5 bases from J, the gap between germline ends came to 17 bases. The CDR3 extends over 16 amino acids. Germline V CDR1 and CDR2: ENHRY, SYGVKD. Written as DNA, the CDR3 is TGTGCCATCAGGGGGGGGACACTCCCTGATAATTCACCCCTCCACTTT. It translates to CAIRGGTLPDNSPLHF.

This clone was observed a single time. The chain is built from TRBV19 and TRBJ1-2, with a weak D call TRBD1 (6 bases). Per the germline V gene, CDR1 is LNHDA and CDR2 is SQIVND (reference sequence). The CDR3 contains 14 residues. V lost 3 bases to trimming and J lost 6 bases, with 14 bases between them. CDR3 protein: CASSIGDRFDGYTF. The CDR3 DNA reads TGTGCCAGTAGTATTGGAGACAGGTTTGATGGCTACACCTTC.

The chain links TRBV12-3 or TRBV12-4 to TRBJ1-3; TRBD1 agrees at 9 bases. V lost 6 bases to trimming and J lost 7 bases; unmatched junction nucleotides: 4. The CDR3 extends over 13 amino acids. In nucleotides, the CDR3 is TGTGCCAGCAGGCCAGGACAGGGGAACACCATATATTTT. It yields the protein CASRPGQGNTIYF.

This clone was seen only once. The rearrangement joins TRBV27 to TRBJ1-1; 12 nucleotides agree with TRBD1. This CDR3 has 15 residues. Germline V gene lookup returns CDR1 MNHEY and CDR2 SMNVEV (reference sequence). Trimming at V came to 5 bases and at J to 7 bases, leaving 8 bases not matched to a gene. The CDR3 loop is CASSPSGTGGREAFF. The DNA for the CDR3 is TGTGCCAGCAGTCCATCCGGGACAGGGGGCCGTGAAGCTTTCTTT.

V usage is TRBV27 and J usage is TRBJ2-1; tentative D call: TRBD2 (7 bases). This CDR3 is 13 amino acids long. CDR1 MNHEY and CDR2 SMNVEV come from the germline V gene (reference sequence). V lost 7 bases and J 8 bases, leaving 15 bases between the germline ends. DNA for the CDR3: TGTGCCAGCACCAAGGGGGGGTTGGATGAGCAGTTCTTC. Translated, it gives CASTKGGLDEQFF.

The rearrangement links TRBV30 to TRBJ1-1, with 9 bases lining up with TRBD1. V lost 3 bases to trimming and J lost 13 bases; unmatched junction nucleotides: 6. Germline CDR1 is GTSNPN and CDR2 is SVGIG (reference sequence). This CDR3 contains 11 residues. Written as DNA, the CDR3 is TGTGCCTGGAGGGGGACAGGGAACGTTTTCTTT. This codes for CAWRGTGNVFF.

The V call is TRBV6-5, the J call TRBJ2-5, with D tentatively TRBD2 (6 bases). The germline V gene encodes CDR1 MNHEY and CDR2 SVGAGI. V was clipped by 7 bases and J by 13 bases, with 22 bases between them. The CDR3 contains 13 residues. CDR3 coding DNA: TGTGCCAGCAACCCCAGGAAATTTGCGGGGCCGTACTTC. It encodes CASNPRKFAGPYF.

This clone was seen just once. This sequence joins TRBV14 and TRBJ1-2; TRBD1 aligns across 7 bases. CDR1 is SGHDN, CDR2 FVKESK, per germline. With 4 bases clipped from V and 8 bases from J, the junction kept 13 bases outside the gene matches. CDR3 length: 15 residues. The CDR3 DNA sequence: TGTGCCAGCAGCCCGACACAGGGGAAGGCGGAAGGCTACACCTTC. Translated: CASSPTQGKAEGYTF.

The genes are TRBV14 and TRBJ1-2; D unresolved. Trimming shortened V by 8 bases and J by 5 bases, and 12 bases separated the two germline ends. The CDR3 is 12 amino acids. Germline-derived CDR1 and CDR2 are SGHDN and FVKESK. The CDR3 sequence: CASSRPGYGYTF. CDR3 in DNA: TGTGCCAGCTCACGACCGGGATATGGCTACACCTTC.

In nucleotides, the CDR3 is TGTGCCAGCAGGACTCACTGGGATAATTCACCCCTCCACTTT. This encodes CASRTHWDNSPLHF. J is TRBJ1-6 and V is TRBV25-1; D uncertain. Trimming shortened V by 6 bases and J by 5 bases, and 11 bases separated the two germline ends. Germline V gene lookup returns CDR1 MGHDK and CDR2 SYGVNS. The CDR3 length is 14 residues.

V is TRBV5-4 and J is TRBJ1-2; 12 bases agree with TRBD1. With 4 bases clipped from V and 6 bases from J, the junction kept 10 bases outside the gene matches. Germline-derived CDR1 and CDR2 are SGHNT and YYREEE (reference sequence). This CDR3 comprises 16 residues. The CDR3 nucleotides read TGTGCCAGCAGCCCGGGACAGGGGGCGTTAATCCATGGCTACACCTTC. Its translation: CASSPGQGALIHGYTF.

This clone turned up a few times. V gene TRBV15 combines with J gene TRBJ1-5, with no clear D. The germline V and J ends were trimmed by 5 bases and 4 bases, with 6 bases remaining between them. This CDR3 spans 12 amino acids. CDR1 is LNHNV, CDR2 YYDKDF, per germline (reference sequence). The DNA for the CDR3 is TGTGCCACCAGCCCCAATAATCAGCCCCAGCATTTT. This gives the protein CATSPNNQPQHF.

The rearrangement joins TRBV24-1 to TRBJ2-1, with TRBD1 matching 11 bases. V shed 5 bases and J 4 bases; nucleotides not matched to a gene: 3. From germline, CDR1 is KGHDR and CDR2 SFDVKD. The CDR3 spans 15 residues. The CDR3 DNA reads TGTGCCACCAGTGCGGGACAGGGGGTTTACAATGAGCAGTTCTTC. This encodes CATSAGQGVYNEQFF.

Concerning this clone itself: An end of the junction differs from the germline gene, which may be a read error. The rearrangement links TRBV30 to TRBJ1-5, with TRBD1 matching over 10 bases. The CDR3 sequence is 16 residues long. Per germline, CDR1 GTSNPN and CDR2 SVGIG (reference sequence). CDR3 residues: CAGSGPTGGPNQPQHF. CDR3 DNA sequence: TGTGCCGGGAGTGGGCCGACAGGGGGCCCTAATCAGCCCCAGCATTTT. Using reference TRBV30 and TRBJ1-5 for the parts outside the CDR3, the full variable domain is SQTIHQWPATLVQPVGSPLSLECTVEGTSNPNLYWYRQAAGRGLQLLFYSVGIGQISSEVPQNLSASRPQDRQFILSSKKLLLSDSGFYLCAGSGPTGGPNQPQHFGDGTRLSIL.

The genes are TRBV28 and TRBJ2-7; possibly TRBD1 for D (6 bases). Germline lookup yields CDR1 MDHEN and CDR2 SYDVKM. This CDR3 region has 12 residues. V lost 6 bases to trimming and J lost 4 bases, with 10 bases between them. CDR3 protein: CASRPDSYEQYF. The CDR3 DNA reads as TGTGCCAGCAGACCGGACAGTTACGAGCAGTACTTC.

The chain carries TRBV6-5 and TRBJ1-2, with 7 bases fitting TRBD1. CDR1 is MNHEY, CDR2 SVGAGI, per germline. The CDR3 has 13 residues. V shed 2 bases and J 6 bases; nucleotides not matched to a gene: 3. CDR3 nucleotides: TGTGCCAGCAGTTACGAGGGGGCTAATGGCTACACCTTC. This translates into CASSYEGANGYTF.

This clone showed up just once. The chain employs TRBV7-2 and TRBJ2-2; maybe TRBD2 (6 bases). The germline V gene has CDR1 SGHTA and CDR2 FQGNSA. With 4 bases removed from V and 1 base from J, the gap between germline ends came to 10 bases. The CDR3 has 15 residues. The CDR3 nucleotides read TGTGCCAGCAGCTACTCGGGGGTGAACACCGGGGAGCTGTTTTTT. Amino acid sequence: CASSYSGVNTGELFF.

The chain combines TRBV5-1 with TRBJ2-5; TRBD2 aligns across 8 bases. The CDR3 runs to 16 residues. V was pared by 0 bases and J by 5 bases, with 9 bases of the junction left unmatched. Per the germline V gene, CDR1 is SGHRS and CDR2 is YFSETQ. CDR3 in amino acids: CASSLGLAGPRETQYF. The CDR3, as DNA: TGCGCCAGCAGCTTGGGGTTAGCGGGGCCCCGGGAGACCCAGTACTTC.

The chain recombines TRBV3-1 (or the pseudogene TRBV3-2) with TRBJ1-2, with TRBD1 identical over 9 bases. Unmatched junction bases numbered 2, after V lost 4 bases and J lost 5 bases. The CDR3 sequence is 13 residues long. The V gene's germline CDR1 is LGHDT and CDR2 YNNKEL (reference sequence). CDR3 nucleotides: TGTGCCAGCAGCCCCGACAGGGGGTATGGCTACACCTTC. As protein: CASSPDRGYGYTF.

The chain has TRBV9 and TRBJ2-1; 11 bases map to TRBD2. CDR3 length: 17 amino acids. Trimming at V came to 0 bases and at J to 4 bases, leaving 6 bases not matched to a gene. Germline V gene data show CDR1 as SGDLS and CDR2 as YYNGEE. Here the CDR3 reads CASSVDSGGAAYNEQFF. For the CDR3, the DNA is TGTGCCAGCAGCGTAGATAGCGGGGGGGCGGCATACAATGAGCAGTTCTTC.

Only one count was recorded for this clone. The chain combines TRBV25-1 with TRBJ1-1; TRBD1 matches 8 bases. The CDR3 is 16 amino acids. The junction had 4 bases not matched to a gene; V was cut back by 1 base and J by 0 bases. Germline CDR1 and CDR2: MGHDK and SYGVNS. In DNA, the CDR3 is TGTGCCAGCAGTGAATCTCGGACAGGGATGAACACTGAAGCTTTCTTT. This encodes CASSESRTGMNTEAFF.